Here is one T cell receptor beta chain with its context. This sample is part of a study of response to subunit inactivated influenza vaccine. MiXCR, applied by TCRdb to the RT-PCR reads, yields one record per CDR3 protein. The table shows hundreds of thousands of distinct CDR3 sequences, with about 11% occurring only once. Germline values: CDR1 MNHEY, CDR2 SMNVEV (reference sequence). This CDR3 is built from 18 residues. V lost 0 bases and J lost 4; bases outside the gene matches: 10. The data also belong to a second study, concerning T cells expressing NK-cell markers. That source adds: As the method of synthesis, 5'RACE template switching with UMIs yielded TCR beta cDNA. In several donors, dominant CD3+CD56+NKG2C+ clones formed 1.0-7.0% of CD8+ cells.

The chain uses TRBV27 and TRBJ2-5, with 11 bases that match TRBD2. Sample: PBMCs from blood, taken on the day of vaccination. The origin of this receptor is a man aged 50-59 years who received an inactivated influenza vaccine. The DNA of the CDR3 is TGTGCCAGCAGTTTATCTGGTTATCTAGCGGGAGGAGGAGAGACCCAGTACTTC. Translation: CASSLSGYLAGGGETQYF.